This T cell receptor (beta chain) comes out of a study of TIL therapy for anti-PD-1-resistant metastatic lung cancer. Study outcomes and limitations: Many TIL product clones were absent from baseline tumor, suggesting clonal contraction. Treatment-naive, never-smoker and oncogene-addicted patients were overrepresented in this highly selected cohort.

Worth noting for this clone: The antigen remains undetermined.

This was the immunoSEQ v3 assay. Sequencing was performed with immunoSEQ multiplex PCR; in TCRdb, only in-frame clones are kept and a portion is missing. The table lists approximately 24,000 clones, over 55% of them singletons, with roughly 7.3% in the top ten. Time point denoted: pre-treatment sample, taken before nivolumab and TIL therapy. Most excised metastases sampled were pleural nodules or supraclavicular lymph nodes. From germline, CDR1 is MNHNS and CDR2 SASEGT. The V and J ends lost 3 bases and 5 bases respectively, with 13 bases between them. This CDR3 has 15 residues. This specimen was tumor tissue, taken at baseline. This clonotype originated in a person between 25 and 79 years old with non-small cell lung cancer. The chain has TRBV6-1 and TRBJ2-2, with D possibly being TRBD2 (5 bases). For the CDR3, the DNA is TGTGCCAGCAGTGATGCGGGCACCGGAACCGGGGAGCTGTTTTTT. This sequence encodes CASSDAGTGTGELFF.